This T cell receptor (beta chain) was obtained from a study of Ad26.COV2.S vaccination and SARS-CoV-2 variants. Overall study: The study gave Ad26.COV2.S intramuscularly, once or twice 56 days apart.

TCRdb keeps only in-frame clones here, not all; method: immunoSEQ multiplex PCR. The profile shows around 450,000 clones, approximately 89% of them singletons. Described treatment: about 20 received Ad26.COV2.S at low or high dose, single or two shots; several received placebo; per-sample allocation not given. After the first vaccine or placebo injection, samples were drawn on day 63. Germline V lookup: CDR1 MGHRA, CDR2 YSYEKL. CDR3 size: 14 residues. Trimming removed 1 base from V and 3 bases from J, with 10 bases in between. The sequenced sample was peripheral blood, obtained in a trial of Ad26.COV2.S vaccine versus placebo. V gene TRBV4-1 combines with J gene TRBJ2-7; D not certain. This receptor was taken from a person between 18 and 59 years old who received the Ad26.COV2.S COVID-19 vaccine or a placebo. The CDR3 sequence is CASSQARVGYEQYF. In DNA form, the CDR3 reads TGCGCCAGCAGCCAAGCCCGGGTTGGCTACGAGCAGTACTTC.